This is a list of T cell receptor beta chains from one sample in a study of blood T cell repertoires in COVID-19. Data came from immunoSEQ multiplex PCR; TCRdb stores just in-frame clones and leaves some out. The data hold fewer than 350,000 clones, with more than 70% observed a single time. The sequencing input was peripheral blood. The origin of the receptors is a woman in her 50s who had recovered from COVID-19. Both conserved end residues are part of each CDR3. The D gene is left open where the match is weak.

D: TRBD1
V: TRBV27
J: TRBJ1-2
CDR3: CASRALDRGGGYTF

D: .
V: TRBV15
J: TRBJ2-2
CDR3: CATSNARGPGTGELFF

D: .
V: TRBV3-1/TRBV3-2
J: TRBJ2-7
CDR3: CASSQGRTETYEQYF

D: .
V: TRBV6-6
J: TRBJ1-6
CDR3: CASSSSGDNLHF

D: TRBD2
V: TRBV6-5
J: TRBJ2-1
CDR3: CASTRTSGSGNEQFF

D: .
V: TRBV19
J: TRBJ1-5
CDR3: CASSIRVSNQPQHF

D: TRBD1
V: TRBV15
J: TRBJ1-5
CDR3: CATSVDRGHQPQHF

D: .
V: TRBV27
J: TRBJ2-7
CDR3: CASSLLAVPYEQYF

D: .
V: TRBV19
J: TRBJ1-3
CDR3: CASSFDRASGNTIYF

D: .
V: TRBV28
J: TRBJ1-2
CDR3: CASRVEGTYGYTF

D: .
V: TRBV30
J: TRBJ1-5
CDR3: CAWSPNYLNQPQHF

D: TRBD1
V: TRBV6-1
J: TRBJ1-3
CDR3: CASSDTGGSGNTIYF

D: TRBD1
V: TRBV5-1
J: TRBJ1-6
CDR3: CASSLTGVVNSPLHF

D: .
V: TRBV28
J: TRBJ2-7
CDR3: CASTPSGYEQYF

D: .
V: TRBV19
J: TRBJ1-3
CDR3: CASISGRAGNTIYF

D: .
V: TRBV5-5
J: TRBJ1-1
CDR3: CASSLAVRDTEAFF

D: TRBD1
V: TRBV27
J: TRBJ2-7
CDR3: CASRTGQGVHEQYF

D: .
V: TRBV29-1
J: TRBJ2-5
CDR3: CSVEVTASKETQYF

D: TRBD2
V: TRBV19
J: TRBJ2-7
CDR3: CASSNTGTGGYEQYF

D: TRBD1
V: TRBV5-1
J: TRBJ1-5
CDR3: CASSFGLTGDQPQHF

D: TRBD1
V: TRBV27
J: TRBJ1-2
CDR3: CASSSTYRGRGYTF

D: .
V: TRBV12-3/TRBV12-4
J: TRBJ1-5
CDR3: CASSFENQPQHF

D: .
V: TRBV18
J: TRBJ2-3
CDR3: CASSNPGETDTQYF

D: .
V: TRBV7-9
J: TRBJ2-1
CDR3: CASSRSVRDNEQFF

D: .
V: TRBV24-1
J: TRBJ2-5
CDR3: CATSDFGGEETQYF

D: TRBD2
V: TRBV10-2
J: TRBJ2-1
CDR3: CASSEIFSGGFGYNEQFF

D: TRBD1
V: TRBV5-1
J: TRBJ1-1
CDR3: CASSTQGQGMSEAFF

D: TRBD2
V: TRBV3-1/TRBV3-2
J: TRBJ2-2
CDR3: CASRSGENTGELFF

D: TRBD2
V: TRBV6-6
J: TRBJ2-5
CDR3: CASSHPGGPWETQYF

D: TRBD1
V: TRBV5-6
J: TRBJ2-5
CDR3: CASSFYIWDRGKETQYF

D: .
V: TRBV5-1
J: TRBJ2-2
CDR3: CASSEGGVGELFF

D: .
V: TRBV5-1
J: TRBJ2-7
CDR3: CASSPSMAYEQYF

D: TRBD2
V: TRBV5-4
J: TRBJ2-2
CDR3: CASSPPTSGMNTGELFF

D: .
V: TRBV30
J: TRBJ1-1
CDR3: CAWSVGGGTEAFF

D: TRBD1
V: TRBV18
J: TRBJ1-2
CDR3: CASSPDRGYGYTF

D: TRBD1
V: TRBV7-6
J: TRBJ1-4
CDR3: CASSPSRTGSNEKLFF

D: TRBD2
V: TRBV6-5
J: TRBJ2-7
CDR3: CASTGLAPYF

D: .
V: TRBV6-6
J: TRBJ1-5
CDR3: CASRPGQYSNQPQHF

D: TRBD1
V: TRBV27
J: TRBJ1-1
CDR3: CAVPLGQGRGAFF

D: .
V: TRBV2
J: TRBJ1-6
CDR3: CASTRDSNSPLHF

D: .
V: TRBV6-6
J: TRBJ2-5
CDR3: CASRKTAGETQYF

D: .
V: TRBV6-1
J: TRBJ1-5
CDR3: CASSESLSGQPQHF

D: TRBD1
V: TRBV28
J: TRBJ1-5
CDR3: CASSPTGQGFQPQHF

D: .
V: TRBV28
J: TRBJ2-7
CDR3: CASSFPAQGGYEQYF

D: TRBD1
V: TRBV29-1
J: TRBJ2-3
CDR3: CSLRTGQTDTQYF

D: TRBD1
V: TRBV11-2
J: TRBJ2-7
CDR3: CASSPVPGQGWQYF

D: TRBD2
V: TRBV29-1
J: TRBJ2-7
CDR3: CSVGTSSNEQYF

D: .
V: TRBV6-5
J: TRBJ2-7
CDR3: CASSYPQGGWEYF

D: .
V: TRBV19
J: TRBJ2-2
CDR3: CASSWVLGPTNTGELFF

D: .
V: TRBV5-1
J: TRBJ2-6
CDR3: CASSLGAFTGSGANVLTF